These 26 T cell receptor beta chains share one sample of origin, sequenced in a study of early T cells in non-severe SARS-CoV-2 infection. TCRdb independently ran MiXCR on the 5' RACE reads; one entry per CDR3 protein. Among fewer than 60,000 distinct CDR3 sequences listed, approximately 8.5% were seen once. Sample: whole blood. These receptors were collected from an adult who was a healthcare worker with PCR-confirmed SARS-CoV-2 infection or an uninfected control (not recorded which).

The sample holds many counts of this clonotype. Mismatch with germline at one junction end may stem from a read error. The chain couples TRBV10-2 to TRBJ2-1, with 8 bases lining up with TRBD2. The germline gives CDR1 WSHSY, CDR2 SAAADI. CDR3 size: 14 residues. The CDR3 DNA sequence: TGCGCCAACAGTGAGACTAGCGCCTACAATGAGCAGTTCTTC. Amino acids: CANSETSAYNEQFF.

This clonotype came up many times. J is TRBJ2-7 and V is TRBV28, with 14 bases identical to TRBD2. CDR3 length equals 13 residues. V shed 11 bases, J shed 5 bases, and the junction held 5 bases outside the gene matches. CDR1 MDHEN and CDR2 SYDVKM come from the germline V gene. This CDR3 is CAGGTSGSDEQYF. In DNA form, the CDR3 reads TGTGCCGGTGGGACTAGCGGGAGCGACGAGCAGTACTTC.

This clonotype occurred a few times. This rearrangement joins TRBV7-2 to TRBJ2-1, with D tentatively TRBD1 or TRBD2 (5 bases each). The CDR3 runs 13 residues. The germline V and J ends were trimmed by 4 bases and 10 bases, with 14 bases remaining between them. Germline CDR1 and CDR2: SGHTA and FQGNSA. CDR3 in DNA: TGTGCCAGCAGCTCCGGGGCCTATCTAGAGCAGTTCTTC. Translating gives CASSSGAYLEQFF. Full variable domain (outside the CDR3, taken from reference TRBV7-2 and TRBJ2-1): GAGVSQSPSNKVTEKGKDVELRCDPISGHTALYWYRQSLGQGLEFLIYFQGNSAPDKSGLPSDRFSAERTGGSVSTLTIQRTQQEDSAVYLCASSSGAYLEQFFGPGTRLTVL.

This clonotype was seen ten or more times. The chain carries TRBV11-2 and TRBJ2-3; 7 bases map to TRBD2. The germline CDR1 and CDR2 sequences are SGHAT and FQNNGV. CDR3 length: 14 residues. Trimming took 3 bases from V and 5 from J; bases not matched to a gene: 5. The CDR3 loop reads CASSLAGVRDTQYF. The CDR3 nucleotides are TGTGCCAGCAGCTTGGCGGGAGTGAGAGATACGCAGTATTTT.

In its sample, this clonotype was seen many times. The chain combines TRBV6-1 with TRBJ2-4, with a weak D call TRBD1 (5 bases). The V end was cut by 3 bases, the J end by 16 bases, with 19 bases between. The V gene's germline CDR1 is MNHNS and CDR2 SASEGT. The CDR3 is made up of 13 amino acids. The CDR3 spells CASSENRSKDPYF. The DNA for the CDR3 is TGTGCCAGCAGTGAGAACAGGAGCAAGGACCCATACTTC.

This clonotype was detected many times. V usage is TRBV7-2 and J usage is TRBJ2-7; D is undetermined. The germline V gene encodes CDR1 SGHTA and CDR2 FQGNSA. Trimming took 4 bases from V and 5 from J, leaving 15 bases between them. The CDR3 runs 14 residues. The CDR3 nucleotides read TGTGCCAGCAGCTCCTCCGCACAGCGACACGAGCAGTACTTC. Translating gives CASSSSAQRHEQYF. The complete variable domain, with remaining parts taken from reference TRBV7-2 and TRBJ2-7, reads GAGVSQSPSNKVTEKGKDVELRCDPISGHTALYWYRQSLGQGLEFLIYFQGNSAPDKSGLPSDRFSAERTGGSVSTLTIQRTQQEDSAVYLCASSSSAQRHEQYFGPGTRLTVT.

The chain joins TRBV18 to TRBJ2-1; 11 bases map to TRBD2. CDR3 length: 15 residues. Germline V gene sequence: CDR1 KGHSH, CDR2 LQKENI. V lost 1 base to trimming and J lost 10 bases; unmatched junction nucleotides: 6. The CDR3 spells CASSPRTSGSQEQFF. The CDR3 bases are TGTGCCAGCTCACCACGCACTAGCGGGAGTCAGGAGCAGTTCTTC.

This clonotype has ten or more counts. V and J are TRBV7-6 and TRBJ2-1; D may correspond to TRBD1 or TRBD2 (6 bases each). Trimming removed 1 base at V and 5 bases at J, with 12 bases between. Germline CDR1 and CDR2: SGHVS and FNYEAQ. CDR3 length: 15 residues. The CDR3 here is CASSLGGAADNEQFF. The CDR3 DNA reads TGTGCCAGCAGCTTAGGGGGGGCTGCAGACAATGAGCAGTTCTTC.

This clonotype was counted only a few times. The chain combines TRBV5-6 with TRBJ1-6; 7 nucleotides align to TRBD1. Germline V CDR1 and CDR2: SGHDT, YYEEEE. After removal of 3 bases from V and 9 bases from J, the junction contained 12 bases not matched to a gene. The CDR3 runs 16 residues. CDR3 in DNA: TGTGCCAGCAGCTCACTCCGGGACAGAAATCTTTCACCCCTCCACTTT. It codes for CASSSLRDRNLSPLHF.

In DNA, the CDR3 is TGTGCCAGCAGCCCAATCCCATCTCTAGCAAACATTCAGTACTTC. Translating gives CASSPIPSLANIQYF. The chain combines TRBV7-9 with TRBJ2-4; possible D gene TRBD2, 5 bases. The CDR3 sequence is 15 residues long. The germline gives CDR1 SEHNR, CDR2 FQNEAQ (reference sequence). V shed 5 bases and J shed 6 bases, with 17 bases lying between them.

This clonotype appeared once. The CDR3 DNA sequence: TGCGCCAGCAGCCAAGTCGCCTTTTCTGGGGCCAACGTCCTGACTTTC. Amino acids: CASSQVAFSGANVLTF. The chain links TRBV4-1 to TRBJ2-6; no clear D. This CDR3 is built from 16 residues. CDR1 and CDR2 (germline): MGHRA, YSYEKL. Trimming pared 1 base from V and 1 base from J, leaving 8 bases between.

This chain connects TRBV7-6 to TRBJ2-3, with D tentatively TRBD2 (6 bases). This CDR3 spans 16 amino acids. Trimming removed 2 bases at V and 3 bases at J, with 15 bases between. CDR1 SGHVS and CDR2 FNYEAQ come from the germline V gene. The CDR3 nucleotides read TGTGCCAGCAGCTTATCCACTAGCAGTCGAACAGATACGCAGTATTTT. As protein: CASSLSTSSRTDTQYF.

The chain carries TRBV27 and TRBJ2-1, with D perhaps matching TRBD2 (6 bases). The CDR3 sequence is 16 residues long. In germline, CDR1 is MNHEY, CDR2 SMNVEV (reference sequence). Trimming left V 2 bases short and J 9 bases short, with 20 bases between. Written as DNA, the CDR3 is TGTGCCAGCAGTTTACGGCCGGGACTGGGTATGAGTGAGCAGTTCTTC. It translates to CASSLRPGLGMSEQFF.

V and J are TRBV12-3 or TRBV12-4 and TRBJ1-5, with D possibly being TRBD1 (6 bases). Trimming shortened V by 2 bases and J by 1 base, and 21 bases separated the two germline ends. This CDR3 has 19 residues. CDR3 nucleotide sequence: TGTGCCAGCAGTTTATCTCTCGGGACATGGGGAAGGAGCAATCAGCCCCAGCATTTT. It yields the protein CASSLSLGTWGRSNQPQHF.

This clonotype was picked up many times. The J gene is TRBJ1-2, the V gene TRBV20-1; D remains ambiguous. V lost 0 bases to trimming and J lost 4 bases, with 6 bases between them. This CDR3 has 12 amino acids. The germline CDR1 and CDR2 sequences are DFQATT and SNEGSKA (reference sequence). CDR3 coding DNA: TGCAGTGCTAGAGACTGGTCCTATGGCTACACCTTC. This encodes CSARDWSYGYTF.

This chain uses TRBV7-9 with TRBJ1-6; 7 positions agree with TRBD1. With V trimmed by 2 bases and J by 10 bases, 8 bases remained unmatched. The V gene's germline CDR1 is SEHNR and CDR2 FQNEAQ (reference sequence). The CDR3 is 15 residues long. CDR3 nucleotides: TGTGCCAGCAGCTTATCAGACAGGGTCGGATCACCCCTCCACTTT. This encodes CASSLSDRVGSPLHF.

This chain links TRBV28 with TRBJ1-2; TRBD1 might be the D (5 bases). The germline gives CDR1 MDHEN, CDR2 SYDVKM. This CDR3 is built from 17 residues. Between the trimmed V and J ends, which lost 3 bases and 4 bases, there was a span of 21 bases. The DNA for the CDR3 is TGTGCCAGCAGTTTTTCGGGGAACACCCGAAGGGGCTATGGCTACACCTTC. Its translation is CASSFSGNTRRGYGYTF.

This chain connects TRBV20-1 to TRBJ2-1; 8 bases agree with TRBD2. The trim removed 4 bases at V and 5 bases at J, leaving 10 bases unmatched. The CDR3 totals 15 residues. Germline loops: CDR1 DFQATT, CDR2 SNEGSKA (reference sequence). CDR3 sequence (DNA): TGCAGTGCTACGATACTAGCGGCGTCTAACAATGAGCAGTTCTTC. This codes for CSATILAASNNEQFF.

This clonotype was counted only a few times. A read error may explain this, as a much larger clone is one base away. The CDR3 nucleotides are TGCAGTGCTTCTCGGCGGGAGTCGGACACAGATACGCAGTATTTT. It specifies CSASRRESDTDTQYF. This chain joins TRBV20-1 and TRBJ2-3; 7 positions agree with TRBD2. Trimming removed 5 bases from V and 2 bases from J; junction bases left unmatched: 10. Germline loops: CDR1 DFQATT, CDR2 SNEGSKA (reference sequence). The CDR3 contains 15 residues.

The CDR3 is CASSNPTGRRGYTF. The CDR3 nucleotides are TGTGCCAGCAGTAACCCGACAGGGCGGCGTGGCTACACCTTC. This chain uses TRBV6-5 with TRBJ1-2; 7 bases fit TRBD1. The V gene end was trimmed by 5 bases and the J gene end by 7 bases; junction bases not matched to a gene: 10. CDR1 is MNHEY, CDR2 SVGAGI, per germline. This CDR3 is built from 14 residues.

The chain uses TRBV6-1 and TRBJ2-1; TRBD1 matches at 7 bases. The CDR3 extends over 14 amino acids. CDR1 is MNHNS, CDR2 SASEGT, per germline. Losses at the gene ends were 0 bases for V and 8 bases for J; bases not matched to a gene: 4. The CDR3 loop reads CASSEAVGGYEQFF. In nucleotides, the CDR3 is TGTGCCAGCAGTGAAGCCGTAGGGGGCTATGAGCAGTTCTTC.

This clonotype was observed many times. Written as DNA, the CDR3 is TGTGCCACCCATCCCCTTGAGTCTGGGAGCTCCTACAATGAGCAGTTCTTC. Translated: CATHPLESGSSYNEQFF. This chain links TRBV28 with TRBJ2-1; a possible D gene is TRBD2 (5 bases). Germline V lookup: CDR1 MDHEN, CDR2 SYDVKM. V dropped 10 bases and J dropped 0 bases, with 22 bases sitting between them. The CDR3 covers 17 residues.

This clonotype was observed many times. The chain recombines TRBV19 with TRBJ1-5, with 9 bases identical to TRBD1. Trimming took 0 bases from V and 2 from J; bases not matched to a gene: 2. CDR1 and CDR2 (germline): LNHDA, SQIVND (reference sequence). The CDR3 extends over 16 amino acids. The CDR3 sequence is CASSIDWTGGNQPQHF. The CDR3 DNA follows: TGTGCCAGTAGTATAGATTGGACAGGGGGCAATCAGCCCCAGCATTTT.

This clonotype was seen a handful of times. The chain is built from TRBV10-3 and TRBJ2-1, with D perhaps TRBD1 (6 bases). Trimming removed 3 bases from V and 6 bases from J, with 15 bases in between. The CDR3 covers 15 residues. The germline V gene encodes CDR1 ENHRY and CDR2 SYGVKD. The CDR3 spells CAISDRGSVVNEQFF. DNA for the CDR3: TGTGCCATCAGTGATAGGGGGAGCGTCGTCAATGAGCAGTTCTTC.

This clonotype was detected a few times. The J gene is TRBJ1-1, the V gene TRBV29-1; the D is unclear. In germline, CDR1 is SQVTM, CDR2 ANQGSEA. The CDR3 is 13 residues long. Between the trimmed V and J ends, which lost 0 bases and 4 bases, there was a span of 9 bases. CDR3 sequence (DNA): TGCAGCGTTGAAGATTGGGGAGGCACTGAAGCTTTCTTT. This encodes CSVEDWGGTEAFF.

This clonotype was picked up a small number of times. The gene calls are TRBV7-2 and TRBJ2-4, with 7 bases matching TRBD1. The CDR3 consists of 16 residues. Germline V CDR1 and CDR2: SGHTA, FQGNSA. The trim removed 1 base at V and 6 bases at J, leaving 9 bases unmatched. The chain's CDR3 is CASSLVAGTEGNIQYF. In DNA form, the CDR3 reads TGTGCCAGCAGCTTAGTAGCCGGGACAGAGGGAAACATTCAGTACTTC.